The 32 T cell receptor beta chains in this list originate from one sample, sequenced in a study of control samples from healthy donors and cancer patients. TCRdb keeps only in-frame clones here, not all; method: immunoSEQ multiplex PCR. The table has 95,000 to 150,000 clones, 90% to 95% seen once; the top ten hold about 7.2%. The sample was blood. The receptors derive from a woman aged 18-35 years in good health.

This chain uses TRBV5-6 with TRBJ2-7; D remains unclear. This CDR3 spans 14 amino acids. The V gene's germline CDR1 is SGHDT and CDR2 YYEEEE. The V end was cut by 1 base, the J end by 0 bases, with 8 bases between. The CDR3 nucleotides read TGTGCCAGCAGCTTGTTCCTAAGCTCCTACGAGCAGTACTTC. It yields the protein CASSLFLSSYEQYF.

J is TRBJ2-2 and V is TRBV7-8; TRBD1 agrees at 7 bases. V was clipped by 5 bases and J by 0 bases; unmatched bases: 6. The CDR3 runs 16 residues. CDR1 is SGHVS and CDR2 is FQNEAQ in the germline V gene. The CDR3 coding sequence is TGTGCCAGCAGCGCGGTAGGGGGCTCGAACACCGGGGAGCTGTTTTTT. Translated, it gives CASSAVGGSNTGELFF.

The chain links TRBV28 to TRBJ1-6; 7 nucleotides match TRBD1. After removal of 6 bases from V and 8 bases from J, the junction contained 10 bases not matched to a gene. CDR1 MDHEN and CDR2 SYDVKM come from the germline V gene. This CDR3 region has 15 residues. Written as DNA, the CDR3 is TGTGCCAGCAGAGAACAGGGGCCGGTCCATTCACCCCTCCACTTT. It translates to CASREQGPVHSPLHF.

The V gene is TRBV24-1, the J gene TRBJ1-2; D is possibly TRBD1 (5 bases). Germline V gene lookup returns CDR1 KGHDR and CDR2 SFDVKD. V was trimmed by 7 bases and J by 1 base, leaving 6 bases between them. CDR3 length equals 12 residues. CDR3 protein: CATRDSNYGYTF. DNA for the CDR3: TGTGCCACCAGAGACAGTAACTATGGCTACACCTTC.

The chain has TRBV7-6 and TRBJ2-7; 8 bases agree with TRBD2. The V gene's germline CDR1 is SGHVS and CDR2 FNYEAQ. The V gene end was trimmed by 3 bases and the J gene end by 3 bases; junction bases not matched to a gene: 4. The CDR3 sequence is 14 residues long. The CDR3 here is CASSLGLGFYEQYF. CDR3 sequence (DNA): TGTGCCAGCAGCTTGGGACTAGGATTCTACGAGCAGTACTTC.

The table lists this clone with a count of one. This sequence joins TRBV7-2 and TRBJ2-1; tentatively, D is TRBD1 or TRBD2 (6 bases each). Trimming pared 2 bases from V and 12 bases from J, leaving 26 bases between. This CDR3 has 17 residues. The germline V gene encodes CDR1 SGHTA and CDR2 FQGNSA. CDR3 DNA sequence: TGTGCCAGCAGCTTATTTTGGCGGGACACAAACTCCAACGGGCAGTTCTTC. Translation gives CASSLFWRDTNSNGQFF.

The chain couples TRBV24-1 to TRBJ1-3; D remains ambiguous. The CDR3 sequence is 13 residues long. CDR1 KGHDR and CDR2 SFDVKD come from the germline V gene. The V and J ends lost 3 bases and 0 bases respectively, with 2 bases between them. DNA of the CDR3: TGTGCCACCAGTGATGCCTCTGGAAACACCATATATTTT. It is translated as CATSDASGNTIYF.

The chain employs TRBV7-2 and TRBJ2-1; D perhaps matches TRBD1 (6 bases). CDR3 length: 14 amino acids. The germline V gene has CDR1 SGHTA and CDR2 FQGNSA. V was shortened by 0 bases and J by 6 bases, with 9 bases between the two germline ends. As DNA, the CDR3 is TGTGCCAGCAGCTTAGCGTCCAGGGGCAATGAGCAGTTCTTC. This codes for CASSLASRGNEQFF.

This clone came up a few times. The gene calls are TRBV11-2 and TRBJ2-7, with 9 bases that match TRBD1. Per the germline V gene, CDR1 is SGHAT and CDR2 is FQNNGV. V lost 5 bases to trimming and J lost 5 bases; unmatched junction nucleotides: 10. The CDR3 is 15 amino acids. The CDR3 sequence: CASSPLTGGFDEQYF. For the CDR3, the DNA is TGTGCCAGCAGCCCCCTAACAGGGGGCTTCGACGAGCAGTACTTC.

The chain uses TRBV12-3 or TRBV12-4 and TRBJ2-3; unclear D gene. V was cut by 4 bases and J by 4 bases, with 9 bases left in between. The CDR3 runs to 13 residues. CDR3 loop: CASSSPYSDTQYF. The CDR3, as DNA: TGTGCCAGCAGTTCCCCATATTCAGATACGCAGTATTTT.

The chain is built from TRBV30 and TRBJ2-1; 8 nucleotides line up with TRBD2. This CDR3 contains 15 residues. The V and J ends lost 2 bases and 10 bases, in that order; junction bases with no gene match: 13. Germline CDR1 and CDR2: GTSNPN and SVGIG (reference sequence). In DNA, the CDR3 is TGTGCCTGGAGTCCCGGGACTAGTGCCTCGGACGAGCAGTTCTTC. Encoded protein: CAWSPGTSASDEQFF.

CDR3 sequence: CASSQEVSNTEAFF. The CDR3, as DNA: TGTGCCAGCAGCCAAGAGGTATCGAACACTGAAGCTTTCTTT. The genes are TRBV4-2 and TRBJ1-1; D is unclear. The CDR3 has 14 residues. Germline values: CDR1 LGHNA, CDR2 YNFKEQ. V was cut by 0 bases and J by 1 base, with 6 bases left in between.

Only a few counts were recorded for this clone. The genes are TRBV4-3 and TRBJ2-1; TRBD2 is a possible D gene (6 bases). The germline V and J ends were trimmed by 1 base and 1 base, with 11 bases remaining between them. This CDR3 comprises 16 residues. Germline V gene lookup returns CDR1 LGHNA and CDR2 YSLEER. For the CDR3, the DNA is TGCGCCAGCAGCCAAGGAATTAGCGGATCCTACAATGAGCAGTTCTTC. Its translation is CASSQGISGSYNEQFF.

The CDR3 here is CASSLGIVGGVKNIQYF. CDR3 DNA: TGTGCCAGCAGCTTAGGTATCGTGGGGGGCGTCAAAAACATTCAGTACTTC. The chain links TRBV11-2 to TRBJ2-4, with D tentatively TRBD1 or TRBD2 (6 bases each). CDR1 is SGHAT and CDR2 is FQNNGV in the germline V gene. This CDR3 is 17 amino acids long. Trimming cost V 1 base and J 3 bases, with 16 bases left between them.

J is TRBJ2-3 and V is TRBV19; tentative D call: TRBD2 (6 bases). V gave up 7 bases and J gave up 3 bases, with 17 bases separating them. CDR1 and CDR2 (germline): LNHDA, SQIVND (reference sequence). This CDR3 spans 15 amino acids. The CDR3 region is CASKDGGVGTDTQYF. DNA of the CDR3: TGTGCCAGTAAAGACGGCGGGGTGGGTACAGATACGCAGTATTTT.

The rearrangement joins TRBV6-2 or TRBV6-3 to TRBJ2-5; possibly TRBD2 for D (6 bases). Germline V CDR1 and CDR2: MNHEY, SVGEGT. This CDR3 comprises 17 residues. V lost 0 bases and J 2 bases, leaving 16 bases between the germline ends. The CDR3 reads CASSYSREAGNQETQYF. DNA for the CDR3: TGTGCCAGCAGTTACTCCAGAGAGGCGGGGAATCAAGAGACCCAGTACTTC.

V and J are TRBV6-5 and TRBJ1-1; D gene ambiguous. Trimming took 5 bases from V and 0 from J, leaving 10 bases between them. This CDR3 has 14 residues. The germline V gene has CDR1 MNHEY and CDR2 SVGAGI. DNA for the CDR3: TGTGCCAGCAGTCACGGACGGGTGAACACTGAAGCTTTCTTT. Its translation: CASSHGRVNTEAFF.

Only one count was recorded for this clone. Other DNA sequences from this sample encode an identical CDR3 as well. V gene TRBV7-2 combines with J gene TRBJ2-3; D call uncertain. V gave up 4 bases and J gave up 0 bases, with 8 bases separating them. The germline V gene encodes CDR1 SGHTA and CDR2 FQGNSA. CDR3 length: 14 amino acids. This CDR3 is CASSSRPSTDTQYF. The DNA of the CDR3 is TGTGCCAGCAGCTCCAGGCCTAGCACAGATACGCAGTATTTT. Supplemented by reference TRBV7-2 and TRBJ2-3, the full variable domain reads GAGVSQSPSNKVTEKGKDVELRCDPISGHTALYWYRQSLGQGLEFLIYFQGNSAPDKSGLPSDRFSAERTGGSVSTLTIQRTQQEDSAVYLCASSSRPSTDTQYFGPGTRLTVL.

The chain joins TRBV4-3 to TRBJ2-5, with D possibly TRBD1 on 5 matching bases. V was shortened by 0 bases and J by 7 bases, with 21 bases between the two germline ends. Germline V gene data show CDR1 as LGHNA and CDR2 as YSLEER. The CDR3 covers 17 residues. This CDR3 reads CASSQEFRGRVYVTQYF. The CDR3 DNA sequence: TGCGCCAGCAGCCAAGAATTCCGAGGCAGGGTTTATGTGACCCAGTACTTC.

V usage is TRBV9 and J usage is TRBJ1-2; 9 bases map to TRBD1. There are 15 residues in the CDR3. Germline-derived CDR1 and CDR2 are SGDLS and YYNGEE. V trimming: 3 bases; J trimming: 4 bases; junction bases outside the gene matches: 7. CDR3 residues: CASSGMGQGLYGYTF. CDR3 nucleotides: TGTGCCAGCAGCGGTATGGGACAGGGCCTCTATGGCTACACCTTC.

This rearrangement joins TRBV2 to TRBJ1-2, with a tentative D call TRBD1 (6 bases). CDR3 length: 13 residues. Trimming cost V 6 bases and J 3 bases, with 11 bases left between them. CDR1 SNHLY and CDR2 FYNNEI come from the germline V gene. The CDR3 here is CASRLGAYYGYTF. The CDR3 nucleotides read TGTGCCAGCAGATTGGGGGCCTACTATGGCTACACCTTC.

The chain joins TRBV14 to TRBJ1-5, with D possibly TRBD1 on 5 matching bases. Deletions cut 1 base from V and 5 bases from J, with 9 bases between. Germline V gene data show CDR1 as SGHDN and CDR2 as FVKESK. This CDR3 contains 14 residues. Here the CDR3 reads CASSQAGLYQPQHF. The CDR3 bases are TGTGCCAGCAGCCAAGCAGGGCTTTATCAGCCCCAGCATTTT.

The chain is built from TRBV9 and TRBJ1-1, with D possibly matching TRBD1 (5 bases). Trimming cost V 3 bases and J 1 base, with 16 bases left between them. The CDR3 length is 16 residues. Germline assignment: CDR1 SGDLS and CDR2 YYNGEE. The CDR3 sequence: CASSAYRGRPNTEAFF. The DNA for the CDR3 is TGTGCCAGCAGCGCCTACCGGGGCAGACCGAACACTGAAGCTTTCTTT.

The J gene is TRBJ1-5, the V gene TRBV24-1; no clear D. V dropped 5 bases and J dropped 1 base, with 11 bases sitting between them. Germline-derived CDR1 and CDR2 are KGHDR and SFDVKD. CDR3 length: 15 amino acids. This CDR3 reads CATSGPGMSNQPQHF. The DNA of the CDR3 is TGTGCCACCAGTGGGCCAGGAATGAGCAATCAGCCCCAGCATTTT.

The chain employs TRBV28 and TRBJ2-5, with 7 bases matching TRBD1. The CDR3 is made up of 16 amino acids. The germline V gene encodes CDR1 MDHEN and CDR2 SYDVKM. V was clipped by 5 bases and J by 1 base; unmatched bases: 10. The CDR3 DNA follows: TGTGCCAGCAGTCCCCACGGGACAGAATTCCAAGAGACCCAGTACTTC. Protein: CASSPHGTEFQETQYF.

The rearrangement joins TRBV7-2 to TRBJ1-4; a weak D match, TRBD1 (6 bases). This CDR3 contains 15 residues. Per germline, CDR1 SGHTA and CDR2 FQGNSA. Trimming removed 0 bases at V and 4 bases at J, with 9 bases between. The CDR3 DNA reads as TGTGCCAGCAGCTTAGCGTACAGGGATAATGAAAAACTGTTTTTT. Its protein is CASSLAYRDNEKLFF.

The chain links TRBV5-5 to TRBJ2-7; no reliable D call. V was clipped by 4 bases and J by 0 bases, with 17 bases between them. The CDR3 consists of 16 residues. Germline lookup yields CDR1 SGHKS and CDR2 YYEKEE (reference sequence). The CDR3, as DNA: TGTGCCAGCAGCCCGGTGTTAGGGTACGGCTCCTACGAGCAGTACTTC. This codes for CASSPVLGYGSYEQYF.

This chain joins TRBV27 and TRBJ1-1; tentatively, D is TRBD1 (5 bases). The V end was cut by 0 bases, the J end by 5 bases, with 10 bases between. Germline CDR1 is MNHEY and CDR2 is SMNVEV (reference sequence). This CDR3 region has 14 residues. The CDR3 DNA is TGTGCCAGCAGTTTATCGACAGCACAGACTGAAGCTTTCTTT. It yields the protein CASSLSTAQTEAFF.

This chain joins TRBV29-1 and TRBJ2-6; tentative D call: TRBD1 (5 bases). Trimming shortened V by 7 bases and J by 0 bases, and 7 bases separated the two germline ends. The CDR3 has 13 residues. Germline V CDR1 and CDR2: SQVTM, ANQGSEA. CDR3 bases: TGCAGCGCCGACAGCTCTGGGGCCAACGTCCTGACTTTC. Its protein product is CSADSSGANVLTF.

This clone was seen once. The rearrangement links TRBV7-2 to TRBJ2-4; D is unclear. The CDR3 length is 14 residues. Between the trimmed V and J ends, which lost 1 base and 4 bases, there was a span of 8 bases. CDR1 SGHTA and CDR2 FQGNSA come from the germline V gene. CDR3 sequence: CASSLGRPKNIQYF. The CDR3 coding sequence is TGTGCCAGCAGCTTAGGACGGCCTAAAAACATTCAGTACTTC.

The chain joins TRBV13 to TRBJ2-7; TRBD1 agrees at 9 bases. Germline V gene lookup returns CDR1 PRHDT and CDR2 FYEKMQ (reference sequence). The CDR3 length is 14 residues. V trimming: 5 bases; J trimming: 5 bases; junction bases outside the gene matches: 7. CDR3 bases: TGTGCCAGCAGCCCAGGGACAGGGACCCACGAGCAGTACTTC. Amino acids: CASSPGTGTHEQYF. Full variable domain (rest looked up from reference TRBV13 and TRBJ2-7): AAGVIQSPRHLIKEKRETATLKCYPIPRHDTVYWYQQGPGQDPQFLISFYEKMQSDKGSIPDRFSAQQFSDYHSELNMSSLELGDSALYFCASSPGTGTHEQYFGPGTRLTVT.

V usage is TRBV4-3 and J usage is TRBJ1-2, with D perhaps TRBD1 (5 bases). Trimming pared 3 bases from V and 7 bases from J, leaving 24 bases between. This CDR3 contains 17 residues. The V gene's germline CDR1 is LGHNA and CDR2 YSLEER. CDR3 DNA: TGCGCCAGCAGCCAGAATGTAGGGGCCGCAAGGGTGGGTGGCTACACCTTC. This translates into CASSQNVGAARVGGYTF.